The 20 T cell receptor beta chains reported below all come from one sample, sequenced in a study of blood T cell repertoires in COVID-19. Profiled with immunoSEQ multiplex PCR; TCRdb holds only in-frame clones, not every one. The sample has hundreds of thousands of clones, approximately 85% seen once. Sequenced input: PBMCs or T cells enriched from blood (not recorded which). These receptors came from a woman aged 25 to 39 who had recovered from COVID-19.

This clone was seen once. The DNA of the CDR3 is TGTGCCAGCAGTACCTCAATCGGACAGAATAGCAATCAGCCCCAGCATTTT. Its protein is CASSTSIGQNSNQPQHF. The V and J genes are TRBV6-2 or TRBV6-3 and TRBJ1-5; a weak D match, TRBD1 (6 bases). V was cut by 5 bases and J by 0 bases, with 17 bases left in between. Looked up from germline, CDR1 is MNHEY and CDR2 is SVGEGT. The CDR3 contains 17 residues.

This chain connects TRBV30 to TRBJ1-1, with D unresolved. The CDR3 length is 11 residues. Germline CDR1 is GTSNPN and CDR2 is SVGIG (reference sequence). Trimming stripped 2 bases from V and 8 bases from J, with 9 bases between. The CDR3 nucleotides read TGTGCCTGGAGTACGGTGAAGGAAGCTTTCTTT. This codes for CAWSTVKEAFF.

This chain links TRBV25-1 with TRBJ1-1; a possible D gene is TRBD1 (5 bases). CDR1 and CDR2 (germline): MGHDK, SYGVNS. Trimming pared 4 bases from V and 1 base from J, leaving 7 bases between. The CDR3 is 13 residues long. The CDR3 spells CASSVQGNTEAFF. Written as DNA, the CDR3 is TGTGCCAGCAGTGTGCAGGGGAACACTGAAGCTTTCTTT.

CDR3 protein: CSASRGSSTDTQYF. As DNA, the CDR3 is TGCAGTGCTAGTAGGGGGTCCAGCACAGATACGCAGTATTTT. The V call is TRBV20-1, the J call TRBJ2-3; tentative D call: TRBD1 (6 bases). The CDR3 loop spans 14 amino acids. V was clipped by 3 bases and J by 0 bases, with 10 bases between them. CDR1 and CDR2 (germline): DFQATT, SNEGSKA (reference sequence).

The chain carries TRBV10-3 and TRBJ2-1, with 7 bases lining up with TRBD2. V trimming: 4 bases; J trimming: 4 bases; junction bases outside the gene matches: 7. The length of the CDR3 is 15 residues. CDR1 ENHRY and CDR2 SYGVKD come from the germline V gene. The DNA of the CDR3 is TGTGCCATCAGTGGCGGGAGCGGGATATACAATGAGCAGTTCTTC. Its protein product is CAISGGSGIYNEQFF.

The chain combines TRBV6-5 with TRBJ2-7; D remains unclear. Germline V gene sequence: CDR1 MNHEY, CDR2 SVGAGI. V lost 6 bases, J lost 9 bases, and 18 bases lay in between. The CDR3 loop spans 13 amino acids. The CDR3 DNA is TGTGCCAGCAGGGAGCCGCCGGCATGGGTGCAGTACTTC. This codes for CASREPPAWVQYF.

The chain links TRBV29-1 to TRBJ2-1; 7 positions agree with TRBD1. Germline CDR1 reads SQVTM; CDR2 reads ANQGSEA. The V segment lost 8 bases and the J segment 3 bases; nucleotides outside the gene matches: 13. There are 15 residues in the CDR3. The CDR3 loop is CSSGWGGDSYNEQFF. The CDR3 nucleotides read TGCAGCTCCGGTTGGGGTGGGGACAGCTACAATGAGCAGTTCTTC.

The CDR3, as DNA: TGCGCCAGCAGCTCCACACCTAGCTCCTACGAGCAGTACTTC. Encoded protein: CASSSTPSSYEQYF. This chain joins TRBV5-1 and TRBJ2-7; no clear D. Trimming removed 3 bases at V and 0 bases at J, with 10 bases between. The germline V gene encodes CDR1 SGHRS and CDR2 YFSETQ. There are 14 residues in the CDR3.

The genes are TRBV6-5 and TRBJ1-1; maybe TRBD1 (5 bases). Germline V gives CDR1 MNHEY, CDR2 SVGAGI. V shed 7 bases and J shed 5 bases, with 17 bases lying between them. The length of the CDR3 is 14 residues. CDR3 DNA: TGTGCCAGCAATCCAGGGTATGGGAAGACTGAAGCTTTCTTT. Translation gives CASNPGYGKTEAFF.

Notes on this clone: Within the sample, other DNA sequences also encode this same CDR3. V and J are TRBV5-1 and TRBJ2-7, with D unresolved. The V end was cut by 1 base, the J end by 2 bases, with 7 bases between. Germline V CDR1 and CDR2: SGHRS, YFSETQ. The CDR3 extends over 13 amino acids. The CDR3 loop reads CASSLNGAYEQYF. In DNA form, the CDR3 reads TGCGCCAGCAGCTTGAACGGTGCCTACGAGCAGTACTTC.

The J gene is TRBJ2-4, the V gene TRBV11-2, with D possibly matching TRBD2 (6 bases). With 6 bases removed from V and 0 bases from J, the gap between germline ends came to 12 bases. Germline CDR1 and CDR2: SGHAT and FQNNGV. The CDR3 contains 15 residues. The CDR3 loop reads CASRTIGGAKNIQYF. The CDR3, as DNA: TGTGCCAGCAGAACTATCGGGGGAGCCAAAAACATTCAGTACTTC.

The chain has TRBV27 and TRBJ2-6; 7 positions match TRBD1. CDR1 MNHEY and CDR2 SMNVEV come from the germline V gene (reference sequence). J was trimmed by 0 bases and V by 3 bases; bases with no gene match: 20. The CDR3 has 22 amino acids. CDR3 loop: CASSFRTGRPEGAYSGANVLTF. In DNA, the CDR3 is TGTGCCAGCAGTTTCCGAACGGGACGGCCTGAGGGGGCCTACTCTGGGGCCAACGTCCTGACTTTC.

The chain has TRBV4-1 and TRBJ1-3, with no clear D. Germline-derived CDR1 and CDR2 are MGHRA and YSYEKL. The CDR3 consists of 22 residues. The germline V and J ends were trimmed by 0 bases and 4 bases, with 31 bases remaining between them. The CDR3 loop reads CASSQDFLLVGRRAGSGNTIYF. CDR3 nucleotide sequence: TGCGCCAGCAGCCAAGACTTCCTCCTGGTAGGCAGGAGGGCCGGTTCCGGAAACACCATATATTTT.

This clone was observed once. This rearrangement joins TRBV19 to TRBJ1-1, with 7 bases identical to TRBD1. The CDR3 sequence is 15 residues long. With 5 bases clipped from V and 2 bases from J, the junction kept 8 bases outside the gene matches. CDR1 and CDR2 from the germline V gene are LNHDA and SQIVND (reference sequence). The CDR3 loop is CASSVRQGVNTEAFF. CDR3 DNA: TGTGCCAGTAGTGTTCGACAGGGAGTAAACACTGAAGCTTTCTTT. Variable domain in full (rest from reference TRBV19 and TRBJ1-1): DGGITQSPKYLFRKEGQNVTLSCEQNLNHDAMYWYRQDPGQGLRLIYYSQIVNDFQKGDIAEGYSVSREKKESFPLTVTSAQKNPTAFYLCASSVRQGVNTEAFFGQGTRLTVV.

This chain connects TRBV5-1 to TRBJ2-7; TRBD2 agrees at 9 bases. V shed 0 bases, J shed 5 bases, and the junction held 6 bases outside the gene matches. CDR3 size: 15 residues. Germline-derived CDR1 and CDR2 are SGHRS and YFSETQ. The CDR3 here is CASSLVGTSLDEQYF. The CDR3 DNA sequence: TGCGCCAGCAGCTTGGTCGGGACTAGCTTGGACGAGCAGTACTTC.

The chain joins TRBV28 to TRBJ1-3, with D uncertain. CDR1 and CDR2 from the germline V gene are MDHEN and SYDVKM. Trimming shortened V by 6 bases and J by 0 bases, and 12 bases separated the two germline ends. This CDR3 region has 15 residues. CDR3 DNA sequence: TGTGCCAGCAGGGAGAGGGCCCGCTCTGGAAACACCATATATTTT. Translated: CASRERARSGNTIYF.

CDR3 region: CASRGTDAPGELFF. In DNA, the CDR3 is TGTGCCAGTAGAGGGACAGATGCGCCCGGGGAGCTGTTTTTT. The chain has TRBV19 and TRBJ2-2, with 7 positions matching TRBD1. J lost 6 bases, V lost 6 bases, and 7 bases had no gene match. This CDR3 is 14 amino acids long. Germline values: CDR1 LNHDA, CDR2 SQIVND (reference sequence).

The chain is built from TRBV28 and TRBJ2-3; D ambiguous. V lost 4 bases to trimming and J lost 2 bases, with 10 bases between them. CDR1 is MDHEN, CDR2 SYDVKM, per germline. The CDR3 has 14 residues. The CDR3: CASSSTQVTDTQYF. The CDR3 nucleotides are TGTGCCAGCAGTTCGACCCAGGTCACAGATACGCAGTATTTT.

J is TRBJ2-5 and V is TRBV4-1, with D maybe TRBD2 (5 bases). There are 15 residues in the CDR3. Germline V lookup: CDR1 MGHRA, CDR2 YSYEKL. V was trimmed by 5 bases and J by 2 bases, leaving 15 bases between them. Written as DNA, the CDR3 is TGCGCCAGCAGCTTAGGACTTTCCTCACAAGAGACCCAGTACTTC. Its translation is CASSLGLSSQETQYF.

J is TRBJ2-6 and V is TRBV28; 9 bases map to TRBD1. Germline CDR1 is MDHEN and CDR2 is SYDVKM. The CDR3 covers 19 residues. With 1 base clipped from V and 2 bases from J, the junction kept 9 bases outside the gene matches. CDR3: CASSLSTGGGLAGANVLTF. The CDR3 DNA reads TGTGCCAGCAGTTTATCTACAGGGGGCGGTCTCGCTGGGGCCAACGTCCTGACTTTC.